Listed here are 30 T cell receptor beta chains from one sample, sequenced in a study of cytomegalovirus exposure and HLA in healthy donors. The PCR employed 60 Vbeta primers together with 13 Jbeta primers. Here immunoSEQ multiplex PCR was the method, and the copy in TCRdb shows in-frame clones only, minus some. The sample holds tens of thousands of clones, approximately 84% seen once. Input material: PBMCs. These receptors all come from a man between 18 and 35 years old in good health and CMV-seronegative.

This chain uses TRBV2 with TRBJ1-6, with D uncertain. CDR3 length equals 16 residues. Germline CDR1 and CDR2: SNHLY and FYNNEI. Trimming took off 3 bases at V and 0 bases at J, with 9 bases between the two ends. CDR3 nucleotides: TGTGCCAGCAGTGAGAGGTCTGCCTCCTATAATTCACCCCTCCACTTT. This sequence encodes CASSERSASYNSPLHF.

The chain employs TRBV7-9 and TRBJ2-1; D unclear. CDR1 is SEHNR, CDR2 FQNEAQ, per germline (reference sequence). V was trimmed by 0 bases and J by 4 bases, leaving 10 bases between them. The CDR3 covers 15 residues. The CDR3 protein is CASSLARQRYNEQFF. In DNA form, the CDR3 reads TGTGCCAGCAGCTTAGCGCGGCAGCGATACAATGAGCAGTTCTTC. Filled out from reference TRBV7-9 and TRBJ2-1, the complete variable domain reads DTGVSQNPRHKITKRGQNVTFRCDPISEHNRLYWYRQTLGQGPEFLTYFQNEAQLEKSRLLSDRFSAERPKGSFSTLEIQRTEQGDSAMYLCASSLARQRYNEQFFGPGTRLTVL.

The V gene is TRBV27, the J gene TRBJ1-2; TRBD1 matches 7 bases. This CDR3 has 14 residues. V lost 5 bases and J lost 3; bases outside the gene matches: 6. Germline loops: CDR1 MNHEY, CDR2 SMNVEV (reference sequence). CDR3 sequence reads: CASSPNTGDYGYTF. As DNA, the CDR3 is TGTGCCAGCAGTCCTAATACAGGGGACTATGGCTACACCTTC.

The chain couples TRBV13 to TRBJ2-1, with 11 bases that match TRBD2. With V trimmed by 3 bases and J by 6 bases, 1 base remained unmatched. The CDR3 covers 14 residues. Germline CDR1 is PRHDT and CDR2 is FYEKMQ (reference sequence). Here the CDR3 DNA reads TGTGCCAGCAGCTTGGGGACTAGCGGCAATGAGCAGTTCTTC. Protein sequence: CASSLGTSGNEQFF.

The rearrangement uses TRBV5-1 and TRBJ2-7, with 7 bases fitting TRBD1. The CDR3 has 14 amino acids. V dropped 2 bases and J dropped 1; count of bases not matched to a gene: 3. Germline assignment: CDR1 SGHRS and CDR2 YFSETQ. The DNA of the CDR3 is TGCGCCAGCAGCTTCGCCAGGGGGTCCTACGAGCAGTACTTC. Encoded protein: CASSFARGSYEQYF.

The chain recombines TRBV19 with TRBJ2-1; D not resolved. V was shortened by 8 bases and J by 7 bases, with 9 bases between the two germline ends. Germline values: CDR1 LNHDA, CDR2 SQIVND (reference sequence). The CDR3 sequence is 11 residues long. This CDR3 reads CASRTPNEQFF. The CDR3 DNA reads TGTGCCAGTCGAACTCCGAATGAGCAGTTCTTC.

This chain connects TRBV10-3 to TRBJ2-1; 12 positions match TRBD2. CDR3 length: 15 amino acids. V dropped 4 bases and J dropped 6; count of bases not matched to a gene: 4. Germline V gene data show CDR1 as ENHRY and CDR2 as SYGVKD. The CDR3 nucleotides are TGTGCCATCAGTGCGGGACTAGCGGGTCCCAATGAGCAGTTCTTC. Protein sequence: CAISAGLAGPNEQFF.

This chain joins TRBV19 and TRBJ2-1; D is undetermined. Trimming pared 3 bases from V and 5 bases from J, leaving 8 bases between. This CDR3 contains 13 residues. CDR1 is LNHDA, CDR2 SQIVND, per germline (reference sequence). The CDR3 nucleotides read TGTGCCAGTAGTATGCAACGGGACAATGAGCAGTTCTTC. This encodes CASSMQRDNEQFF.

The chain is built from TRBV5-1 and TRBJ2-7; D might be TRBD2 (5 bases). The CDR3 contains 14 residues. CDR1 SGHRS and CDR2 YFSETQ come from the germline V gene. V shed 0 bases and J shed 3 bases, with 10 bases lying between them. Here the CDR3 reads CASSLEGVNYEQYF. Here the CDR3 DNA reads TGCGCCAGCAGCTTGGAGGGAGTGAACTACGAGCAGTACTTC.

The V and J genes are TRBV5-3 and TRBJ2-7, with a weak D call TRBD2 (5 bases). TRBV5-3 is recorded as an ORF, its role being uncertain. V lost 3 bases and J lost 0, with 25 bases in between. This CDR3 is built from 19 residues. CDR3 sequence (DNA): TGTGCCAGAAGCTCCCAGGTTGGTGGGAGTCTTCGTCCCTCCTACGAGCAGTACTTC. It yields the protein CARSSQVGGSLRPSYEQYF.

The rearrangement links TRBV30 to TRBJ2-5; TRBD2 aligns across 9 bases. Trimming at V came to 1 base and at J to 5 bases, leaving 11 bases not matched to a gene. Germline V CDR1 and CDR2: GTSNPN, SVGIG (reference sequence). CDR3 length: 16 residues. The CDR3: CAWSEGVAGVGETQYF. The CDR3, as DNA: TGTGCCTGGAGTGAGGGAGTAGCGGGAGTGGGGGAGACCCAGTACTTC.

The V and J genes are TRBV5-1 and TRBJ2-3; possible D gene TRBD1, 5 bases. Per germline, CDR1 SGHRS and CDR2 YFSETQ. This CDR3 has 15 amino acids. Trimming pared 3 bases from V and 3 bases from J, leaving 14 bases between. The CDR3 reads CASSYDLPGTDTQYF. As DNA, the CDR3 is TGCGCCAGCAGCTATGACCTACCAGGGACAGATACGCAGTATTTT.

The chain links TRBV7-9 to TRBJ2-5; 8 nucleotides match TRBD1. V shed 5 bases, J shed 5 bases, and the junction held 10 bases outside the gene matches. The germline gives CDR1 SEHNR, CDR2 FQNEAQ (reference sequence). The CDR3 consists of 15 residues. CDR3 nucleotide sequence: TGTGCCAGCAGCCCCAACGGACAGGGACGGGAGACCCAGTACTTC. It encodes CASSPNGQGRETQYF.

The chain recombines TRBV29-1 with TRBJ2-5; the match to TRBD2 covers 7 bases. J lost 2 bases, V lost 3 bases, and 9 bases had no gene match. Germline assignment: CDR1 SQVTM and CDR2 ANQGSEA. The CDR3 has 15 amino acids. CDR3 in amino acids: CSVEGGWGRQETQYF. CDR3 nucleotides: TGCAGCGTTGAGGGGGGGTGGGGCAGACAAGAGACCCAGTACTTC.

The CDR3: CAWSPRPISGFNYGYTF. The CDR3 DNA follows: TGTGCCTGGAGTCCCAGGCCCATCTCGGGATTTAACTATGGCTACACCTTC. The genes are TRBV30 and TRBJ1-2; D is unclear. Trimming removed 2 bases from V and 1 base from J, with 20 bases in between. CDR3 size: 17 residues. Germline V gene data show CDR1 as GTSNPN and CDR2 as SVGIG (reference sequence). Filled out from reference TRBV30 and TRBJ1-2, the complete variable domain reads SQTIHQWPATLVQPVGSPLSLECTVEGTSNPNLYWYRQAAGRGLQLLFYSVGIGQISSEVPQNLSASRPQDRQFILSSKKLLLSDSGFYLCAWSPRPISGFNYGYTFGSGTRLTVV.

This clone has a single count. The chain links TRBV20-1 to TRBJ1-2; D might be TRBD1 (5 bases). This CDR3 has 11 residues. The germline CDR1 and CDR2 sequences are DFQATT and SNEGSKA (reference sequence). The V and J ends lost 1 base and 11 bases respectively, with 11 bases between them. The CDR3 coding sequence is TGCAGTGCTAGAGCCCCAGGGAAGTACACCTTC. Its protein product is CSARAPGKYTF.

The rearrangement joins TRBV30 to TRBJ1-4, with 9 bases fitting TRBD1. The ends lost 3 bases at V and 6 bases at J; junction bases unmatched: 5. This CDR3 is 14 amino acids long. Germline lookup yields CDR1 GTSNPN and CDR2 SVGIG (reference sequence). This CDR3 reads CAWSGDREYEKLFF. The CDR3 bases are TGTGCCTGGAGCGGGGACAGGGAGTATGAAAAACTGTTTTTT.

This sequence joins TRBV29-1 and TRBJ1-2, with a tentative D call TRBD1 (6 bases). Germline V lookup: CDR1 SQVTM, CDR2 ANQGSEA. This CDR3 has 12 residues. Deletions cut 6 bases from V and 4 bases from J, with 12 bases between. CDR3 in amino acids: CSVLTGRYGYTF. CDR3 DNA: TGCAGCGTGCTGACAGGTCGCTATGGCTACACCTTC. The variable domain in full, completed from reference TRBV29-1 and TRBJ1-2, reads SAVISQKPSRDICQRGTSLTIQCQVDSQVTMMFWYRQQPGQSLTLIATANQGSEATYESGFVIDKFPISRPNLTFSTLTVSNMSPEDSSIYLCSVLTGRYGYTFGSGTRLTVV.

This chain connects TRBV5-4 to TRBJ1-2, with 7 bases that match TRBD1. The CDR3 has 13 residues. V lost 4 bases, J lost 4 bases, and 4 bases stayed unmatched. Germline CDR1 and CDR2: SGHNT and YYREEE (reference sequence). The CDR3 bases are TGTGCCAGCAGCCTCGGGACAGCCTATGGCTACACCTTC. Its translation is CASSLGTAYGYTF. Full variable domain (missing parts from reference TRBV5-4 and TRBJ1-2): ETGVTQSPTHLIKTRGQQVTLRCSSQSGHNTVSWYQQALGQGPQFIFQYYREEENGRGNFPPRFSGLQFPNYSSELNVNALELDDSALYLCASSLGTAYGYTFGSGTRLTVV.

The V call is TRBV5-4, the J call TRBJ2-7; 11 bases fit TRBD1. V trimming: 2 bases; J trimming: 3 bases; junction bases outside the gene matches: 1. CDR1 and CDR2 from the germline V gene are SGHNT and YYREEE (reference sequence). This CDR3 has 14 amino acids. DNA of the CDR3: TGTGCCAGCAGCTTCGGGACAGGGGGCTACGAGCAGTACTTC. This sequence encodes CASSFGTGGYEQYF.

The chain combines TRBV7-9 with TRBJ1-2; D is perhaps TRBD1 (6 bases). The length of the CDR3 is 14 residues. CDR1 and CDR2 (germline): SEHNR, FQNEAQ (reference sequence). V lost 5 bases and J 1 base, leaving 11 bases between the germline ends. The CDR3 spells CASSDQGYNYGYTF. As DNA, the CDR3 is TGTGCCAGCAGCGATCAGGGGTATAACTATGGCTACACCTTC. Full variable domain (outside the CDR3, taken from reference TRBV7-9 and TRBJ1-2): DTGVSQNPRHKITKRGQNVTFRCDPISEHNRLYWYRQTLGQGPEFLTYFQNEAQLEKSRLLSDRFSAERPKGSFSTLEIQRTEQGDSAMYLCASSDQGYNYGYTFGSGTRLTVV.

The chain joins TRBV5-4 to TRBJ1-2, with 9 nucleotides matching TRBD1. This CDR3 has 14 amino acids. Germline CDR1 reads SGHNT; CDR2 reads YYREEE (reference sequence). V dropped 4 bases and J dropped 5; count of bases not matched to a gene: 6. Written as DNA, the CDR3 is TGTGCCAGCAGCGGAACAGGGGGCTGGTATGGCTACACCTTC. Residues: CASSGTGGWYGYTF.

This chain links TRBV9 with TRBJ1-1; D gene ambiguous. V shed 0 bases and J shed 1 base, with 7 bases lying between them. The CDR3 covers 14 residues. Germline loops: CDR1 SGDLS, CDR2 YYNGEE. The CDR3 loop is CASSVVAENTEAFF. DNA of the CDR3: TGTGCCAGCAGCGTAGTGGCCGAGAACACTGAAGCTTTCTTT.

The genes are TRBV7-9 and TRBJ1-1; no firm D call. Deletions cut 3 bases from V and 7 bases from J, with 9 bases between. CDR1 is SEHNR and CDR2 is FQNEAQ in the germline V gene (reference sequence). There are 12 residues in the CDR3. The DNA of the CDR3 is TGTGCCAGCAGCTTGGGCAGTGTTGAAGCTTTCTTT. Encoded protein: CASSLGSVEAFF. Supplemented by reference TRBV7-9 and TRBJ1-1, the full variable domain reads DTGVSQNPRHKITKRGQNVTFRCDPISEHNRLYWYRQTLGQGPEFLTYFQNEAQLEKSRLLSDRFSAERPKGSFSTLEIQRTEQGDSAMYLCASSLGSVEAFFGQGTRLTVV.

The chain joins TRBV30 to TRBJ1-6; 10 nucleotides agree with TRBD1. The germline V gene has CDR1 GTSNPN and CDR2 SVGIG (reference sequence). V was pared by 2 bases and J by 10 bases, with 8 bases of the junction left unmatched. CDR3 length: 15 residues. CDR3 region: CAWSINGQGGSPLHF. CDR3 coding DNA: TGTGCCTGGAGTATAAACGGACAGGGGGGATCACCCCTCCACTTT.

V is TRBV25-1 and J is TRBJ1-2; maybe TRBD1 (6 bases). Between the trimmed V and J ends, which lost 1 base and 8 bases, there was a span of 14 bases. Germline V gene sequence: CDR1 MGHDK, CDR2 SYGVNS. The CDR3 has 14 amino acids. The chain's CDR3 is CASSESPHRAGYTF. The CDR3 DNA reads TGTGCCAGCAGTGAATCCCCCCACAGGGCCGGCTACACCTTC.

The V and J genes are TRBV5-4 and TRBJ2-7; TRBD2 matches at 7 bases. V shed 0 bases and J 3 bases; nucleotides not matched to a gene: 9. CDR1 is SGHNT and CDR2 is YYREEE in the germline V gene (reference sequence). CDR3 size: 16 residues. The CDR3 loop is CASSLVAGAGFYEQYF. The CDR3 nucleotides are TGTGCCAGCAGCTTGGTTGCGGGAGCAGGGTTCTACGAGCAGTACTTC.

The gene calls are TRBV19 and TRBJ1-1; no reliable D call. This CDR3 is built from 15 residues. Germline-derived CDR1 and CDR2 are LNHDA and SQIVND (reference sequence). V lost 11 bases to trimming and J lost 2 bases, with 21 bases between them. The CDR3 here is CAVYPWGAPNTEAFF. CDR3 coding DNA: TGTGCCGTATACCCCTGGGGAGCTCCAAACACTGAAGCTTTCTTT.

The chain recombines TRBV29-1 with TRBJ1-1; D is unclear. The CDR3 is made up of 12 amino acids. Between the trimmed V and J ends, which lost 4 bases and 1 base, there was a span of 7 bases. The germline gives CDR1 SQVTM, CDR2 ANQGSEA. CDR3 coding DNA: TGCAGCGTTGGTGAGGGGAACACTGAAGCTTTCTTT. Protein: CSVGEGNTEAFF. The full variable domain, rest sourced from reference TRBV29-1 and TRBJ1-1, is SAVISQKPSRDICQRGTSLTIQCQVDSQVTMMFWYRQQPGQSLTLIATANQGSEATYESGFVIDKFPISRPNLTFSTLTVSNMSPEDSSIYLCSVGEGNTEAFFGQGTRLTVV.

The rearrangement joins TRBV9 to TRBJ2-7; D unclear. The CDR3 sequence is 14 residues long. Germline values: CDR1 SGDLS, CDR2 YYNGEE. Trimming stripped 0 bases from V and 0 bases from J, with 7 bases between. In nucleotides, the CDR3 is TGTGCCAGCAGCGTAGGGTCAGACTCCTACGAGCAGTACTTC. Translated: CASSVGSDSYEQYF.